The 15 T cell receptor beta chains below come from one sample, sequenced in a study of T-cell reconstitution after alpha-beta-depleted transplantation in children. TCRbeta library preparation incorporated unique molecular identifiers. TCRdb recomputed calls from the PCR reads with MiXCR, one row per CDR3 protein. This sample carries about 400,000 distinct CDR3 sequences, about a fifth of them seen once, and the ten largest clones take less than 4.5%. Sequencing was performed on PBMCs from the stem cell graft donor, taken from the stem cell graft. The receptors derive from a human donor who donated a stem cell graft to a child with acute myeloid leukemia.

The chain joins TRBV28 to TRBJ2-3; a possible D gene is TRBD1 (6 bases). The CDR3 extends over 15 amino acids. Looked up from germline, CDR1 is MDHEN and CDR2 is SYDVKM. V was cut by 6 bases and J by 2 bases, with 15 bases left in between. The CDR3 spells CASSLAGAVTDTQYF. As DNA, the CDR3 is TGTGCCAGCAGCTTGGCAGGGGCGGTCACAGATACGCAGTATTTT.

This clonotype appeared a few times. The chain uses TRBV6-1 and TRBJ2-3, with a possible D match to TRBD2 (6 bases). CDR3 length: 14 amino acids. Germline values: CDR1 MNHNS, CDR2 SASEGT. V was shortened by 11 bases and J by 0 bases, with 15 bases between the two germline ends. CDR3 amino acids: CAGTTSSSTDTQYF. In nucleotides, the CDR3 is TGTGCCGGGACGACTAGTTCGAGCACAGATACGCAGTATTTT.

This chain joins TRBV7-2 and TRBJ1-5; D not resolved. The CDR3 covers 14 residues. Trimming took 5 bases from V and 3 from J, leaving 11 bases between them. Germline V gene lookup returns CDR1 SGHTA and CDR2 FQGNSA. CDR3 DNA: TGTGCCAGCAGCCCGGACGGAGACAATCAGCCCCAGCATTTT. Its translation is CASSPDGDNQPQHF.

The chain couples TRBV18 to TRBJ2-3; 10 nucleotides agree with TRBD2. Germline-derived CDR1 and CDR2 are KGHSH and LQKENI. The J segment lost 4 bases and the V segment lost 3 bases, leaving 7 bases of the junction unmatched. The CDR3 consists of 16 residues. The CDR3 spells CASSPLGLAGADTQYF. The CDR3 DNA reads TGTGCCAGCTCACCTCTTGGGCTAGCGGGAGCAGATACGCAGTATTTT.

This chain joins TRBV6-2 or TRBV6-3 and TRBJ1-6; D uncertain. The CDR3 runs 17 residues. The ends were cut back, 6 bases at V and 0 bases at J, with 15 bases in the middle. Germline assignment: CDR1 MNHEY and CDR2 SVGEGT. CDR3 coding DNA: TGTGCCAGCAGCCGCCTGGCGGGGAGCTCCTATAATTCACCCCTCCACTTT. It is translated as CASSRLAGSSYNSPLHF.

This clonotype was observed at least ten times. DNA for the CDR3: TGTGCCACCAGTGATTTGAAGGCGGGAGGCACAGATACGCAGTATTTT. It translates to CATSDLKAGGTDTQYF. The rearrangement links TRBV24-1 to TRBJ2-3; 7 nucleotides agree with TRBD2. V was pared by 0 bases and J by 1 base, with 3 bases of the junction left unmatched. CDR1 is KGHDR and CDR2 is SFDVKD in the germline V gene. The CDR3 loop spans 16 amino acids.

There are many counts of this clonotype. This sequence joins TRBV6-5 and TRBJ1-5; D is unclear. Germline CDR1 and CDR2: MNHEY and SVGAGI. This CDR3 has 17 residues. Trimming removed 5 bases at V and 2 bases at J, with 19 bases between. The CDR3 region has the DNA TGTGCCAGCAGTAACAGTCAGGCCAGGAGAGGCAATCAGCCCCAGCATTTT. Amino acid sequence: CASSNSQARRGNQPQHF.

This chain connects TRBV6-1 to TRBJ2-4, with a possible D match to TRBD2 (6 bases). Trimming removed 2 bases from V and 0 bases from J, with 11 bases in between. The germline gives CDR1 MNHNS, CDR2 SASEGT. The CDR3 sequence is 16 residues long. The CDR3 loop reads CASSERSGLAKNIQYF. CDR3 DNA sequence: TGTGCCAGCAGTGAACGTAGCGGACTAGCCAAAAACATTCAGTACTTC.

In this sample, this clonotype turned up many times. The gene calls are TRBV20-1 and TRBJ2-3; D possibly corresponds to TRBD2 (6 bases). The CDR3 loop spans 14 amino acids. V lost 2 bases to trimming and J lost 1 base, with 10 bases between them. Germline-derived CDR1 and CDR2 are DFQATT and SNEGSKA (reference sequence). CDR3 bases: TGCAGTGCTAGACGGGGGATGGGCACAGATACGCAGTATTTT. It yields the protein CSARRGMGTDTQYF.

The chain carries TRBV20-1 and TRBJ1-5; TRBD1 might be the D (6 bases). Germline CDR1 is DFQATT and CDR2 is SNEGSKA (reference sequence). This CDR3 is built from 16 residues. Trimming took 0 bases from V and 3 from J, leaving 15 bases between them. Here the CDR3 reads CSARDLRQADNQPQHF. The CDR3 nucleotides read TGCAGTGCTAGAGATCTAAGACAGGCCGACAATCAGCCCCAGCATTTT.

The chain couples TRBV12-3 or TRBV12-4 to TRBJ2-7; 7 bases are shared with TRBD2. The J segment lost 3 bases and the V segment lost 7 bases, leaving 9 bases of the junction unmatched. CDR3 length equals 14 residues. CDR3 in DNA: TGTGCCAGCACCCCCGGGGGGTCCAGCTACGAGCAGTACTTC. Its translation is CASTPGGSSYEQYF.

The chain uses TRBV5-1 and TRBJ2-5, with 8 nucleotides matching TRBD1. CDR3 length: 15 amino acids. V gave up 7 bases and J gave up 4 bases; unmatched junction bases: 12. Germline CDR1 reads SGHRS; CDR2 reads YFSETQ. In nucleotides, the CDR3 is TGCGCCAGCCGCCCCTTTACAGGGGGTGGAGAGACCCAGTACTTC. It yields the protein CASRPFTGGGETQYF.

As DNA, the CDR3 is TGTGCCAGCTCGCTAGCGGGAACCAACAATGAGCAGTTCTTC. This codes for CASSLAGTNNEQFF. The chain recombines TRBV18 with TRBJ2-1; 9 nucleotides match TRBD2. The CDR3 is 14 amino acids. Germline CDR1 reads KGHSH; CDR2 reads LQKENI. J gave up 5 bases and V 6 bases, and 5 bases lay outside the gene matches.

The chain carries TRBV24-1 and TRBJ1-1; D may be TRBD1 (5 bases). The CDR3 contains 15 residues. V lost 2 bases, J lost 0 bases, and 9 bases lay in between. Germline V lookup: CDR1 KGHDR, CDR2 SFDVKD. The CDR3 DNA is TGTGCCACCAGTGATTCCGCAGGGTTGAACACTGAAGCTTTCTTT. Translated, it gives CATSDSAGLNTEAFF.

The genes are TRBV24-1 and TRBJ2-1; 9 nucleotides align to TRBD2. The CDR3 is 17 amino acids. Germline V gene sequence: CDR1 KGHDR, CDR2 SFDVKD. V dropped 0 bases and J dropped 4; count of bases not matched to a gene: 6. As DNA, the CDR3 is TGTGCCACCAGTGATTTGCATTCTGCGGGAGGGTACAATGAGCAGTTCTTC. Protein: CATSDLHSAGGYNEQFF.